The 20 T cell receptor beta chains below come from one sample, sequenced in a study of T cell changes during pregnancy in multiple sclerosis. Measured with immunoSEQ multiplex PCR; TCRdb has only the in-frame clones, and not every one. Here the sample spans about 46,000 clones, under 95% being singletons. The specimen was CD8+ T cells from peripheral blood mononuclear cells, collected in the second trimester of pregnancy. Receptors originate from a female donor with multiple sclerosis, enrolled in a pregnancy study.

This clone was seen only once. The rearrangement uses TRBV7-6 and TRBJ2-6; the match to TRBD2 covers 15 bases. The CDR3 has 18 residues. Germline V gene data show CDR1 as SGHVS and CDR2 as FNYEAQ. V trimming: 5 bases; J trimming: 0 bases; junction bases outside the gene matches: 2. CDR3 in DNA: TGTGCCAGCAGCCTGGGACTAGCGGGGGGCTCTGGGGCCAACGTCCTGACTTTC. This sequence encodes CASSLGLAGGSGANVLTF. Full variable domain (remainder filled in from reference TRBV7-6 and TRBJ2-6): GAGVSQSPRYKVTKRGQDVALRCDPISGHVSLYWYRQALGQGPEFLTYFNYEAQQDKSGLPNDRFSAERPEGSISTLTIQRTEQRDSAMYRCASSLGLAGGSGANVLTFGAGSRLTVL.

Comments on this clone: In the same sample, other DNA sequences code for this CDR3. The chain uses TRBV6-5 and TRBJ1-3; no firm D call. From germline, CDR1 is MNHEY and CDR2 SVGAGI. Trimming shortened V by 5 bases and J by 0 bases, and 11 bases separated the two germline ends. CDR3 length equals 15 residues. The CDR3 is CASSPVGGSGNTIYF. CDR3 coding DNA: TGTGCCAGCAGTCCAGTAGGAGGCTCTGGAAACACCATATATTTT.

The V gene is TRBV30, the J gene TRBJ2-3; TRBD1 aligns across 11 bases. The CDR3 covers 15 residues. CDR1 GTSNPN and CDR2 SVGIG come from the germline V gene (reference sequence). Trimming at V came to 6 bases and at J to 4 bases, leaving 9 bases not matched to a gene. CDR3: CACPAGTGGPDTQYF. CDR3 DNA: TGTGCCTGCCCGGCAGGGACAGGGGGGCCAGATACGCAGTATTTT.

The chain recombines TRBV5-5 with TRBJ1-6, with TRBD1 matching 7 bases. The CDR3 runs 15 residues. V was pared by 0 bases and J by 8 bases, with 5 bases of the junction left unmatched. Germline values: CDR1 SGHKS, CDR2 YYEKEE (reference sequence). The CDR3 here is CASSLAGQVHSPLHF. The DNA for the CDR3 is TGTGCCAGCAGCTTGGCCGGACAGGTCCATTCACCCCTCCACTTT.

V and J are TRBV4-2 and TRBJ2-2; TRBD1 aligns across 8 bases. Germline V gives CDR1 LGHNA, CDR2 YNFKEQ. V dropped 0 bases and J dropped 6; count of bases not matched to a gene: 12. The CDR3 loop spans 18 amino acids. In DNA, the CDR3 is TGTGCCAGCAGCCAAGATCTCGTCAGGGGGCGTTCGGCCGGGGAGCTGTTTTTT. Amino acids: CASSQDLVRGRSAGELFF.

This clone appeared a single time. The CDR3 nucleotides are TGTGCCAGCAGCTTAGCACAGAACACTGAAGCTTTCTTT. The encoded protein is CASSLAQNTEAFF. This sequence joins TRBV7-9 and TRBJ1-1; unclear D gene. Per germline, CDR1 SEHNR and CDR2 FQNEAQ (reference sequence). This CDR3 is built from 13 residues. V lost 0 bases and J 1 base, leaving 3 bases between the germline ends.

The J gene is TRBJ1-2, the V gene TRBV6-6, with D perhaps TRBD1 (5 bases). CDR1 and CDR2 (germline): MNHNY, SVGAGI (reference sequence). Deletions cut 10 bases from V and 4 bases from J, with 10 bases between. The CDR3 contains 11 residues. Here the CDR3 reads CATGESYGYTF. The CDR3 DNA sequence: TGTGCCACGGGGGAGAGCTATGGCTACACCTTC.

The chain carries TRBV5-8 and TRBJ1-5, with 7 bases identical to TRBD1. In germline, CDR1 is SGHTS, CDR2 YDEGEE. After removal of 3 bases from V and 4 bases from J, the junction contained 7 bases not matched to a gene. There are 15 residues in the CDR3. The CDR3 DNA follows: TGTGCCAGCAGCTCGGTGGGGACAGTGAATCAGCCCCAGCATTTT. It encodes CASSSVGTVNQPQHF.

V and J are TRBV4-2 and TRBJ1-2, with D unresolved. Germline CDR1 is LGHNA and CDR2 is YNFKEQ. The CDR3 is made up of 15 amino acids. V lost 4 bases and J lost 3, with 15 bases in between. CDR3: CASSPIVGLDYGYTF. The CDR3 DNA reads TGTGCCAGCAGCCCAATAGTCGGGTTGGACTATGGCTACACCTTC.

The V gene is TRBV7-9, the J gene TRBJ1-2; D is unresolved. The V end was cut by 3 bases, the J end by 7 bases, with 6 bases between. CDR1 and CDR2 (germline): SEHNR, FQNEAQ (reference sequence). CDR3 length equals 11 residues. The DNA of the CDR3 is TGTGCCAGCAGCTTCGGCGGTGGCTACACCTTC. Its translation is CASSFGGGYTF.

This rearrangement joins TRBV2 to TRBJ2-5; 10 nucleotides match TRBD2. This CDR3 comprises 15 residues. Trimming at V came to 9 bases and at J to 5 bases, leaving 12 bases not matched to a gene. The germline V gene has CDR1 SNHLY and CDR2 FYNNEI. The CDR3 bases are TGTGCCAGGGGGACGGCCCTAGCGGGGGACGAGACCCAGTACTTC. It yields the protein CARGTALAGDETQYF.

The chain employs TRBV5-4 and TRBJ2-7; 7 positions match TRBD1. With V trimmed by 3 bases and J by 0 bases, 6 bases remained unmatched. This CDR3 has 15 residues. Germline loops: CDR1 SGHNT, CDR2 YYREEE (reference sequence). The CDR3 nucleotides are TGTGCCAGCAGCTCCCCGGGACAGTACTCCTACGAGCAGTACTTC. Translating it yields CASSSPGQYSYEQYF.

The genes are TRBV27 and TRBJ2-4; 9 bases line up with TRBD1. Germline V CDR1 and CDR2: MNHEY, SMNVEV (reference sequence). V shed 5 bases and J 6 bases; nucleotides not matched to a gene: 8. The CDR3 runs to 15 residues. The CDR3 DNA reads as TGTGCCAGCAGTCTCACAGGACAGGGGCGAAACATTCAGTACTTC. It yields the protein CASSLTGQGRNIQYF.

This clone has only one observation. This chain links TRBV19 with TRBJ2-1; the D is unclear. The CDR3 length is 13 residues. Germline V CDR1 and CDR2: LNHDA, SQIVND (reference sequence). V was cut by 5 bases and J by 9 bases, with 14 bases left in between. The CDR3 is CASSQTINSEQFF. In DNA form, the CDR3 reads TGTGCCAGTAGTCAAACAATCAACAGTGAGCAGTTCTTC.

This chain links TRBV5-4 with TRBJ2-7; perhaps TRBD1 as D (5 bases). V lost 4 bases, J lost 6 bases, and 14 bases lay in between. Germline CDR1 is SGHNT and CDR2 is YYREEE (reference sequence). This CDR3 is built from 13 residues. The CDR3 DNA is TGTGCCAGCAGCCCCGACAGAGGACGCGAGCAGTACTTC. Translation: CASSPDRGREQYF.

V is TRBV30 and J is TRBJ1-1, with D possibly matching TRBD1 (5 bases). This CDR3 contains 13 residues. Germline V gives CDR1 GTSNPN, CDR2 SVGIG (reference sequence). V was trimmed by 4 bases and J by 0 bases, leaving 9 bases between them. CDR3 DNA: TGTGCCTGGATAACAGGCATGAACACTGAAGCTTTCTTT. Amino acids: CAWITGMNTEAFF.

V gene TRBV12-5 combines with J gene TRBJ2-1; tentative D call: TRBD1 (5 bases). With 2 bases removed from V and 4 bases from J, the gap between germline ends came to 18 bases. The length of the CDR3 is 17 residues. The germline gives CDR1 LGHNT, CDR2 FRNRAP. The CDR3 sequence is CASGLPTGGRPYNEQFF. Written as DNA, the CDR3 is TGTGCTAGTGGTTTGCCAACAGGTGGCAGGCCATACAATGAGCAGTTCTTC. Complete variable domain (other parts from reference TRBV12-5 and TRBJ2-1): DARVTQTPRHKVTEMGQEVTMRCQPILGHNTVFWYRQTMMQGLELLAYFRNRAPLDDSGMPKDRFSAEMPDATLATLKIQPSEPRDSAVYFCASGLPTGGRPYNEQFFGPGTRLTVL.

CDR3 sequence reads: CASSLGTGPYSNQPQHF. The CDR3 DNA reads as TGTGCCAGCAGCTTAGGGACAGGCCCCTATAGCAATCAGCCCCAGCATTTT. The V call is TRBV7-2, the J call TRBJ1-5; 7 nucleotides align to TRBD1. The CDR3 sequence is 17 residues long. The trim removed 1 base at V and 0 bases at J, leaving 6 bases unmatched. The germline CDR1 and CDR2 sequences are SGHTA and FQGNSA.

This chain connects TRBV7-9 to TRBJ1-2; D is unresolved. CDR3 length equals 14 residues. In germline, CDR1 is SEHNR, CDR2 FQNEAQ (reference sequence). Trimming removed 6 bases at V and 0 bases at J, with 11 bases between. The CDR3 bases are TGTGCCAGCAGTAGGTCCCTAGCTAACTATGGCTACACCTTC. It specifies CASSRSLANYGYTF.

The genes are TRBV4-1 and TRBJ2-5; a weak D match, TRBD2 (6 bases). This CDR3 has 17 amino acids. Germline V gene data show CDR1 as MGHRA and CDR2 as YSYEKL. The V end was cut by 1 base, the J end by 5 bases, with 20 bases between. The CDR3 region is CASSQAHTSPPIETQYF. CDR3 DNA sequence: TGCGCCAGCAGCCAAGCCCATACTAGCCCCCCAATCGAGACCCAGTACTTC.